The clone carrying this T cell receptor beta chain showed up many times. Its antigen is unknown. This record belongs to a study of blood T cells in healthy people across ages. A J-beta primer mix and a sample-barcoded 5' primer were used in a second PCR of about 7 to 12 cycles. TCRdb re-derived calls from the 5' RACE reads in MiXCR, one entry per CDR3 protein. The profile shows around 1,000,000 distinct CDR3 sequences, 20% to 25% of them singletons. This CDR3 spans 13 amino acids. With 5 bases clipped from V and 7 bases from J, the junction kept 4 bases outside the gene matches. Germline CDR1 is LNHNV and CDR2 is YYDKDF (reference sequence). Overall study results and limits: Diversity figures derived from one million T cells were judged to underestimate the true value.

These data were also filed under a second study, of T cells of mothers and their children. Turning to that study: Each mother gave over 9.5 million TCR beta CDR3 reads; each child, about 3 million.

The sample was blood. The chain joins TRBV15 to TRBJ2-4; 8 bases are a match to TRBD1. This clonotype was obtained from a girl between 2 and 10 years old in good health. CDR3 residues: CATSERQGNIQYF. CDR3 nucleotide sequence: TGTGCCACCAGCGAACGACAGGGGAACATTCAGTACTTC.